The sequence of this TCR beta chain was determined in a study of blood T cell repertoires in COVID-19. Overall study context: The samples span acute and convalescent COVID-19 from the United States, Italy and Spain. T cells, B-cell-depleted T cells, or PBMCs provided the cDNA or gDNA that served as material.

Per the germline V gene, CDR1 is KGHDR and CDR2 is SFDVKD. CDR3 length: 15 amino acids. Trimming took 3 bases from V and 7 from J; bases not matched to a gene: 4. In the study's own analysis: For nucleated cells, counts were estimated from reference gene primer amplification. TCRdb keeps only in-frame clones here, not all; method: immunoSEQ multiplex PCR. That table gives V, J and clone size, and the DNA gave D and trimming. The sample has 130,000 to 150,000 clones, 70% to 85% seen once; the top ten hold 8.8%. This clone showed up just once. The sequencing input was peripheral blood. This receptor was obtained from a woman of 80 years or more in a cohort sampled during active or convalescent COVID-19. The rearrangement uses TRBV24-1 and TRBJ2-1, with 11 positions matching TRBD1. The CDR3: CATSDRTGGGNEQFF. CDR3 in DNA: TGTGCCACCAGTGATCGGACAGGGGGCGGGAATGAGCAGTTCTTC.